This T cell receptor beta chain was identified during a study of blood T cell repertoires in COVID-19. The authors' processing: Reference gene primer amplification gave nucleated cell count estimates. Clones were sequenced by immunoSEQ multiplex PCR, and TCRdb holds only the in-frame ones, with some missing. V and J calls plus clone size are reproduced from that table; the DNA served to infer D and trimming. Found here are around 130,000 clones, 85% of them singletons; the top ten hold 2.5% to 3.5%. The junction had 6 bases not matched to a gene; V was cut back by 4 bases and J by 0 bases. Germline V gene sequence: CDR1 SGHRS, CDR2 YFSETQ. The length of the CDR3 is 17 residues. The count of this clone is one.

V is TRBV5-1 and J is TRBJ2-3, with 12 bases aligning to TRBD2. The receptor comes from a man aged 45 to 65 with acute or convalescent COVID-19. Sample: peripheral blood. The DNA of the CDR3 is TGCGCCAGCAGCCTCTATGGGACTAGCGGGAGCACAGATACGCAGTATTTT. It codes for CASSLYGTSGSTDTQYF.